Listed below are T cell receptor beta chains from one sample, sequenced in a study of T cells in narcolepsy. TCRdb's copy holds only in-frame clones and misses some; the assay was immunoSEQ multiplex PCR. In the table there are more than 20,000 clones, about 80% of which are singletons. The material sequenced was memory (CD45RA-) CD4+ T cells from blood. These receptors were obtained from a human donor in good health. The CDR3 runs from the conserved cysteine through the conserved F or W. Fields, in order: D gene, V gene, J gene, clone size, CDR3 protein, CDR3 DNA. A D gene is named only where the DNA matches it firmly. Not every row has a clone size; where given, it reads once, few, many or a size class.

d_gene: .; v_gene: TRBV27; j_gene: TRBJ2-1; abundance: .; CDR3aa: CASSLRGLNLGSYNEQFF; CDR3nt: TGTGCCAGCAGTTTGAGGGGCCTCAATCTCGGCTCCTACAATGAGCAGTTCTTC
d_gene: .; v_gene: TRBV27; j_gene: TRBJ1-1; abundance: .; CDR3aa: CASSFRENTEAFF; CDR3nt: TGTGCCAGCAGTTTCCGGGAGAACACTGAAGCTTTCTTT
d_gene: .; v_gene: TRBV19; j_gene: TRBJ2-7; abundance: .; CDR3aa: CASGLGSGVYEQYF; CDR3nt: TGTGCCAGTGGGCTGGGGTCAGGGGTCTACGAGCAGTACTTC
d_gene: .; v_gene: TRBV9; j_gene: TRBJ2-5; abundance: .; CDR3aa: CASSVVPAETQYF; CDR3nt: TGTGCCAGCAGCGTAGTGCCAGCCGAGACCCAGTACTTC
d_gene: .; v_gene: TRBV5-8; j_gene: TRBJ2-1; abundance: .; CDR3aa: CASSFLQVSNEQFF; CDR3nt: TGTGCCAGCAGCTTTCTCCAGGTCAGCAATGAGCAGTTCTTC
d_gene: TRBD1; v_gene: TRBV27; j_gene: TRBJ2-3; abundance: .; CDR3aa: CASSSYQGADTQYF; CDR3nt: TGTGCCAGCAGTTCCTACCAGGGGGCAGATACGCAGTATTTT
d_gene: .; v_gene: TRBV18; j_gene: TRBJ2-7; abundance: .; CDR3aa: CASSPGGTVYEQYF; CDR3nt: TGTGCCAGCTCACCAGGCGGGACCGTCTACGAGCAGTACTTC
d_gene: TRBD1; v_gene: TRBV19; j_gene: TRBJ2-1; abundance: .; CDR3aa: CASRDRVRGNEQFF; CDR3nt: TGTGCCAGTAGGGACAGGGTCAGGGGCAATGAGCAGTTCTTC
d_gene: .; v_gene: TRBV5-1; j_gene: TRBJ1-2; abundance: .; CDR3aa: CASAEGNSHYGYTF; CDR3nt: TGCGCCAGCGCGGAGGGGAATTCCCACTATGGCTACACCTTC
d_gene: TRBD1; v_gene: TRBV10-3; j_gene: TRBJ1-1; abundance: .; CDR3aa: CAISEVGQEAFF; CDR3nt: TGTGCCATCAGTGAGGTGGGACAGGAAGCTTTCTTT
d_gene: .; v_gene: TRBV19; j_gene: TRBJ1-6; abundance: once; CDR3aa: CASSMQGNSPLHF; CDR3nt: TGTGCCAGTAGTATGCAGGGGAACTCACCCCTCCACTTT
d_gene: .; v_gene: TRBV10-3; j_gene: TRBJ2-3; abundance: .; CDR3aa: CAISGGSDTQYF; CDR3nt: TGTGCCATCAGTGGGGGGTCTGATACGCAGTATTTT
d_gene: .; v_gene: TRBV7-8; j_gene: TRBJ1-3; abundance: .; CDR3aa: CASSLYTSGNTIYF; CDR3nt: TGTGCCAGCAGCTTATACACCTCTGGAAACACCATATATTTT
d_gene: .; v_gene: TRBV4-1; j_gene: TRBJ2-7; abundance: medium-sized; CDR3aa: CASKSDYEQYF; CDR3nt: TGCGCCAGCAAATCGGACTACGAGCAGTACTTC
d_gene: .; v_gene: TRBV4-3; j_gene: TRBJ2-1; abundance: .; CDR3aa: CASSQEGTFGATEQFF; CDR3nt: TGCGCCAGCAGCCAAGAAGGGACTTTCGGAGCAACGGAGCAGTTCTTC
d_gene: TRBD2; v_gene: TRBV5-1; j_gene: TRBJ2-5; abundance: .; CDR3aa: CASSLMSGGETQYF; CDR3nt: TGCGCCAGCAGCCTAATGAGCGGGGGGGAGACCCAGTACTTC
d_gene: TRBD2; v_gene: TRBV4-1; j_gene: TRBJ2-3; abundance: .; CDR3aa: CASIKGLAGVSTDTQYF; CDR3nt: TGCGCCAGCATCAAGGGACTAGCGGGGGTTAGCACAGATACGCAGTATTTT
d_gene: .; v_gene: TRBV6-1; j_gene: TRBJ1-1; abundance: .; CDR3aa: CASTGGQLNTEAFF; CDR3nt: TGTGCCAGCACCGGGGGGCAGTTGAACACTGAAGCTTTCTTT
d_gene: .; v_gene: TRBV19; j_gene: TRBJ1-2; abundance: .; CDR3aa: CASSMGYSYTF; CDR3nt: TGTGCCAGTAGTATGGGATACAGCTACACCTTC
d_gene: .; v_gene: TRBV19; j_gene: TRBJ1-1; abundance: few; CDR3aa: CASSSDAGGTEAFF; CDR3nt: TGTGCCAGTAGCTCCGACGCCGGGGGCACTGAAGCTTTCTTT
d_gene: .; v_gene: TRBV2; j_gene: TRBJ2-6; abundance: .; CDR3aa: CASSATHGSGANVLTF; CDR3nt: TGTGCCAGCAGTGCGACCCACGGCTCTGGGGCCAACGTCCTGACTTTC
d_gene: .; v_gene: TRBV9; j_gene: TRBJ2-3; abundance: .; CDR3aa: CASSVAGSDTQYF; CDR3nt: TGTGCCAGCAGCGTAGCTGGGTCAGATACGCAGTATTTT
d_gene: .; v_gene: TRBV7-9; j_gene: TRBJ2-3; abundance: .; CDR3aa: CASSLAGGKDTQYF; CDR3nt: TGTGCCAGCAGCTTAGCGGGGGGCAAGGATACGCAGTATTTT
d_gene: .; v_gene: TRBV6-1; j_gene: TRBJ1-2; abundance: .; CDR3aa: CASRVTGVANYGYTF; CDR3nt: TGTGCCAGCAGAGTGACAGGAGTAGCTAACTATGGCTACACCTTC
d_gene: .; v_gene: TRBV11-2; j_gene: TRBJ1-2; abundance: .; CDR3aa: CASSPRAELGYGYTF; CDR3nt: TGTGCCAGCAGCCCCCGGGCGGAGCTGGGCTATGGCTACACCTTC
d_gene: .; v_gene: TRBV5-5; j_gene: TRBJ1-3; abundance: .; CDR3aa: CASSYPITGPGNTIYF; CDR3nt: TGTGCCAGCAGCTACCCAATAACAGGGCCTGGAAACACCATATATTTT
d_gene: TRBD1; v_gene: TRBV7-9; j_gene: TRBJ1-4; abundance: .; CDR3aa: CASSRQGLTTNEKLFF; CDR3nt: TGTGCCAGCAGCCGACAGGGCTTAACAACTAATGAAAAACTGTTTTTT
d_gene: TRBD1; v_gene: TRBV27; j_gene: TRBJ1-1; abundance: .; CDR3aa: CASSLTGETEAFF; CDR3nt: TGTGCCAGCAGTTTAACAGGGGAAACTGAAGCTTTCTTT
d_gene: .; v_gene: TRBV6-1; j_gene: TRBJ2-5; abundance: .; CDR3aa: CAATTGVETQYF; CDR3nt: TGTGCCGCCACTACCGGTGTTGAGACCCAGTACTTC